This T cell receptor beta chain came from a study of T-cell reconstitution after alpha-beta-depleted transplantation in children. This clonotype appeared many times. The CDR3 runs to 13 residues. Germline-derived CDR1 and CDR2 are DFQATT and SNEGSKA (reference sequence). The V gene end was trimmed by 5 bases and the J gene end by 6 bases; junction bases not matched to a gene: 4. During its preparation, the TCRbeta library received unique molecular identifiers. TCRdb re-called the PCR reads through MiXCR, storing one row per CDR3 protein. The sample yields hundreds of thousands of distinct CDR3 sequences, 16% seen once.

The sequenced sample was PBMCs from the stem cell graft donor, obtained from the stem cell graft. V usage is TRBV20-1 and J usage is TRBJ1-6, with 7 bases fitting TRBD1. The TCR originated in a human donor who donated a stem cell graft to a child with acute myeloid leukemia. CDR3 sequence reads: CSARDSLNSPLHF. The CDR3, as DNA: TGCAGTGCTCGGGACAGCCTTAATTCACCCCTCCACTTT.